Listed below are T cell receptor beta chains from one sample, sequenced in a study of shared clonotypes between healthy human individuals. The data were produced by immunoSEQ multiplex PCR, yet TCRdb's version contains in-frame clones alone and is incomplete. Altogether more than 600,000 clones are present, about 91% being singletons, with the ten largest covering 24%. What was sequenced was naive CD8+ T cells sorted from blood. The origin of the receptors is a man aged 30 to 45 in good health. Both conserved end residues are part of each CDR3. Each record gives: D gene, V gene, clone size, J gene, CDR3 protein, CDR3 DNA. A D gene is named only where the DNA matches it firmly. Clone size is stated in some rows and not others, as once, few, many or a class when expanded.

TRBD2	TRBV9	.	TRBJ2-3	CASRREVTDTQYF	TGTGCCAGCAGACGGGAGGTCACAGATACGCAGTATTTT
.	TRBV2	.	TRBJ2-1	CASSEAVFGGVIDNEQFF	TGTGCCAGCAGTGAAGCCGTGTTCGGGGGAGTGATTGATAATGAGCAGTTCTTC
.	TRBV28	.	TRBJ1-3	CASSLTGSGNTIYF	TGTGCCAGCAGTTTAACAGGCTCTGGAAACACCATATATTTT
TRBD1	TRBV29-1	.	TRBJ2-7	CSVNGQGTGRFYEQYF	TGCAGCGTTAACGGCCAGGGGACAGGGCGATTCTACGAGCAGTACTTC
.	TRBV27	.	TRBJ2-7	CASSLTPHYAYEQYF	TGTGCCAGCAGTTTAACCCCCCACTACGCCTACGAGCAGTACTTC
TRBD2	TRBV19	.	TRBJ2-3	CASSTRLAGTTDTQYF	TGTGCCAGTAGTACACGACTAGCGGGGACCACAGATACGCAGTATTTT
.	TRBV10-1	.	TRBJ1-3	CASSESRNTASGNTIYF	TGCGCCAGCAGTGAGTCGAGGAACACCGCCTCTGGAAACACCATATATTTT
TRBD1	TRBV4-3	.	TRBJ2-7	CASSHQAGGTGESYEQYF	TGCGCCAGCAGCCATCAAGCCGGAGGGACAGGGGAGTCCTACGAGCAGTACTTC
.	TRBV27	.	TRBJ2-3	CASSPRDRSTDTQYF	TGTGCCAGCAGTCCACGGGACCGGAGCACAGATACGCAGTATTTT
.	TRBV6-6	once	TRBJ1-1	CATSKLGGNTEAFF	TGTGCCACCAGTAAACTAGGCGGGAACACTGAAGCTTTCTTT
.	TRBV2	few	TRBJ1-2	CASSEVGDYGYTF	TGTGCCAGCAGTGAAGTGGGCGACTATGGCTACACCTTC
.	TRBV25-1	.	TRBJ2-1	CASSVDNEQFF	TGTGCCAGCAGCGTTGATAATGAGCAGTTCTTC
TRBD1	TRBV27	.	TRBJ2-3	CASTLGTGGDTQYF	TGTGCCAGCACCCTGGGGACAGGCGGAGATACGCAGTATTTT
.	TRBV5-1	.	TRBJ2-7	CASSLGDIGSYEQYF	TGCGCCAGCAGCTTGGGGGACATTGGCTCCTACGAGCAGTACTTC
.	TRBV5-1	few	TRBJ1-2	CASSSSIGSGYTF	TGCGCCAGCAGCTCTTCCATAGGAAGTGGCTACACCTTC
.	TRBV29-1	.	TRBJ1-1	CSVAPGWATEAFF	TGCAGCGTTGCCCCAGGGTGGGCCACTGAAGCTTTCTTT
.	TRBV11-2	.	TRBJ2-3	CASSLAPGTDTQYF	TGTGCCAGCAGCTTAGCCCCGGGCACAGATACGCAGTATTTT
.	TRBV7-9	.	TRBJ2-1	CASSPEMGFTYNEQFF	TGTGCCAGCAGCCCAGAGATGGGCTTTACGTACAATGAGCAGTTCTTC
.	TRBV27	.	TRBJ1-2	CASSGSETEYGYTF	TGTGCCAGCAGTGGCAGCGAGACGGAATATGGCTACACCTTC
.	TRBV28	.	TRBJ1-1	CASTIRTPRLPNTEAFF	TGTGCCAGCACCATACGGACACCGCGTCTGCCGAACACTGAAGCTTTCTTT
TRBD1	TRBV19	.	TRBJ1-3	CASSIDRDGNTIYF	TGTGCCAGTAGCATAGACAGGGATGGAAACACCATATATTTT
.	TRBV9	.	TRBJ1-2	CASSENRNGYTF	TGTGCCAGCAGCGAAAACAGGAATGGCTACACCTTC
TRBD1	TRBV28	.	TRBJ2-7	CASSLEGTAAYEQYF	TGTGCCAGCAGTTTAGAGGGGACAGCGGCCTACGAGCAGTACTTC
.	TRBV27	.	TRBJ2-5	CASSLSVGRGEDQYF	TGTGCCAGCAGTTTATCTGTGGGGCGCGGGGAAGACCAGTACTTC
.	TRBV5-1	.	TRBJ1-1	CASSKGHQNTEAFF	TGCGCCAGCAGCAAGGGACACCAGAACACTGAAGCTTTCTTT
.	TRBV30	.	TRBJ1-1	CAWAPGPMNTEAFF	TGTGCCTGGGCCCCGGGTCCAATGAACACTGAAGCTTTCTTT
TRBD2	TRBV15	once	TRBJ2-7	CATSRGTSGVYEQYF	TGTGCCACCAGCAGGGGGACTAGCGGGGTCTACGAGCAGTACTTC
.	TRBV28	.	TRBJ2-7	CASSWNYEQYF	TGTGCCAGCAGTTGGAACTACGAGCAGTACTTC
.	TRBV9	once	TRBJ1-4	CASSAEGKLFF	TGTGCCAGCAGCGCAGAGGGGAAACTGTTTTTT
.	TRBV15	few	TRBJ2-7	CATSRVTGSSYEQYF	TGTGCCACCAGCAGAGTAACAGGGTCGTCCTACGAGCAGTACTTC
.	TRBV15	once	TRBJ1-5	CATSRDPGGNQPQHF	TGTGCCACCAGCAGAGATCCAGGGGGCAATCAGCCCCAGCATTTT
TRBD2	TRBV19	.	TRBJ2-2	CASATSGMAGELFF	TGTGCCAGTGCGACTAGCGGGATGGCCGGGGAGCTGTTTTTT
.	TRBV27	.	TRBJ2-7	CASSVGTSYEQYF	TGTGCCAGCAGCGTAGGGACTTCCTACGAGCAGTACTTC
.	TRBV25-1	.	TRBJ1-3	CASSPDRLSGNTIYF	TGTGCCAGCAGTCCGGACCGACTCTCTGGAAACACCATATATTTT
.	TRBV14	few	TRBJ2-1	CASSQDKEAHLFNHFYNEQFF	TGTGCCAGCAGCCAAGACAAGGAAGCCCACCTATTTAACCACTTCTACAATGAGCAGTTCTTC
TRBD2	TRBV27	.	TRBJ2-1	CASAPGLAPSFSYNEQFF	TGTGCCAGCGCACCGGGACTAGCTCCATCATTCTCCTACAATGAGCAGTTCTTC
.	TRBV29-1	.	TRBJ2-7	CSVAGRNYEQYF	TGCAGCGTTGCCGGGAGAAACTACGAGCAGTACTTC
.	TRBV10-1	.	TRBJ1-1	CASSDFPRGLRLNTEAFF	TGCGCCAGCAGTGACTTCCCGCGAGGTTTACGGTTGAACACTGAAGCTTTCTTT